The rows below give T cell receptor beta chains drawn from one sample of a study of T cell responses to AZD1222 COVID-19 vaccine. Profiling relied on immunoSEQ multiplex PCR, and the TCRdb table lists in-frame clones only, not all of them. The sample holds some 110,000 clones, about 90% seen once. The sample consisted of peripheral blood, taken on day 0 of AZD1222 vaccination. These receptor sequences come from an adult in good health. Both conserved end residues are part of each CDR3. Fields, in order: D gene, CDR3 length, J gene, clone size, V gene, CDR3 protein, CDR3 DNA. A D gene is named only where the DNA matches it firmly. Where a row states a size, it is once, few, many or the class of an expanded clone; other rows omit it.

. | 15 | TRBJ1-2 | . | TRBV7-2 | CASSLGSAGNYGYTF | TGTGCCAGCAGCTTAGGTTCAGCGGGCAACTATGGCTACACCTTC
. | 18 | TRBJ2-7 | . | TRBV6-8 | CASSYRKRTRGILYEQYF | TGTGCCAGCAGTTACAGGAAAAGGACAAGGGGAATCCTCTACGAGCAGTACTTC
. | 14 | TRBJ1-2 | . | TRBV5-6 | CASSLGGQAYGYTF | TGTGCCAGCAGCTTGGGGGGACAAGCCTATGGCTACACCTTC
. | 14 | TRBJ1-4 | . | TRBV10-3 | CAISDSRGGEKLFF | TGTGCCATCAGTGATAGCAGGGGAGGAGAAAAACTGTTTTTT
TRBD1 | 16 | TRBJ2-7 | . | TRBV6-6 | CASSPGLDRGRGEQYF | TGTGCCAGCAGCCCGGGTTTGGACAGGGGGCGAGGCGAGCAGTACTTC
TRBD1 | 15 | TRBJ1-5 | . | TRBV24-1 | CATSDLTGGNQPQHF | TGTGCCACCAGTGACCTCACAGGGGGCAATCAGCCCCAGCATTTT
TRBD1 | 16 | TRBJ1-5 | . | TRBV7-2 | CASSSQGQIVNQPQHF | TGTGCCAGCAGCTCCCAGGGACAGATAGTCAATCAGCCCCAGCATTTT
. | 14 | TRBJ1-6 | . | TRBV19 | CASSIKTGSSPLHF | TGTGCCAGTAGTATAAAAACAGGCTCCTCACCCCTCCACTTT
. | 13 | TRBJ1-2 | . | TRBV3-1/TRBV3-2 | CASSYRATRGYTF | TGTGCCAGCAGCTACAGGGCAACGCGGGGCTACACCTTC
. | 15 | TRBJ2-1 | . | TRBV19 | CASSTAGAPYNEQFF | TGTGCCAGTAGTACTGCGGGGGCCCCCTACAATGAGCAGTTCTTC
. | 15 | TRBJ2-1 | . | TRBV18 | CASSPTLDSYNEQFF | TGTGCCAGCTCCCCAACCCTGGACAGTTACAATGAGCAGTTCTTC
. | 14 | TRBJ1-1 | . | TRBV7-9 | CASSARGLHTGAFF | TGTGCCAGCAGCGCCAGGGGACTTCACACGGGGGCTTTCTTT
TRBD1 | 14 | TRBJ1-2 | . | TRBV19 | CASSTAGTGNGYTF | TGTGCCAGTAGTACGGCGGGGACAGGGAATGGCTACACCTTC
. | 16 | TRBJ2-1 | . | TRBV9 | CASRTQPAATHNEQFF | TGTGCCAGCAGAACGCAGCCAGCGGCCACCCACAATGAGCAGTTCTTC
TRBD1 | 14 | TRBJ1-6 | . | TRBV10-3 | CAISPGQYNSPLHF | TGTGCCATCAGCCCGGGACAGTATAATTCACCCCTCCACTTT
. | 12 | TRBJ1-2 | . | TRBV6-4 | CASSDYGVGYTF | TGTGCCAGCAGTGACTACGGAGTCGGCTACACCTTC
TRBD1 | 15 | TRBJ1-2 | once | TRBV3-1/TRBV3-2 | CASSQMQGASYGYTF | TGTGCCAGCAGCCAAATGCAGGGGGCTAGCTATGGCTACACCTTC
TRBD1 | 14 | TRBJ2-2 | . | TRBV7-9 | CASSATGYTGELFF | TGTGCCAGCAGCGCGACAGGGTACACCGGGGAGCTGTTTTTT
TRBD2 | 16 | TRBJ2-7 | . | TRBV5-1 | CASSPLAGVISYEQYF | TGCGCCAGCAGCCCACTAGCGGGGGTGATCTCCTACGAGCAGTACTTC
. | 17 | TRBJ1-2 | . | TRBV4-1 | CASSQLPGQTPSYGYTF | TGCGCCAGCAGCCAACTACCGGGACAAACTCCTTCCTATGGCTACACCTTC